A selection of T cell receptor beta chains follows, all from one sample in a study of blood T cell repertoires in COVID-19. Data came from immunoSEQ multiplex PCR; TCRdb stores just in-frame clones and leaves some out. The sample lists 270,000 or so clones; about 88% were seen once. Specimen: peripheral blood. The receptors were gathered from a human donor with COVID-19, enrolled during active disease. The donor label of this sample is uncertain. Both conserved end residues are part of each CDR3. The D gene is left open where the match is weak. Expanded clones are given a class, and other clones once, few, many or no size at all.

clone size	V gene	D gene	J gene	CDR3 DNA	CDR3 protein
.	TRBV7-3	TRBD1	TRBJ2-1	TGTGCCAGCAGCCCCGGGACAGGGTACGAGCAGTTCTTC	CASSPGTGYEQFF
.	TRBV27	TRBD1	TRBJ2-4	TGTGCCAGCAAAACACAGGGGTCCCAAAACATTCAGTACTTC	CASKTQGSQNIQYF
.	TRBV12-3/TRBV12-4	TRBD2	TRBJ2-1	TGTGCCAGCAGTCCTGGACTAGCAGGTGAGCAGTTCTTC	CASSPGLAGEQFF
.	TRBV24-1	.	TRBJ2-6	TGTGCCACCAGTGATCCTACAGGGCCTGGGGCCAACGTCCTGACTTTC	CATSDPTGPGANVLTF
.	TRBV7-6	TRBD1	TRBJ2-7	TGTGCCAGCAGCCTAGGGGGCTTCAGCTCCTACGAGCAGTACTTC	CASSLGGFSSYEQYF
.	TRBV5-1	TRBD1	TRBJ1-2	TGCGCCAGCAGCCTAACGGACAGGGGGGTAAACTATGGCTACACCTTC	CASSLTDRGVNYGYTF
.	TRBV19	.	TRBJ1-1	TGTGCCAGTAGTATAAACACCAACACTGAAGCTTTCTTT	CASSINTNTEAFF
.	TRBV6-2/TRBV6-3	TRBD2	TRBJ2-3	TGTGCCAGCAGCCCACTAGCGGGAGGGTACACAGATACGCAGTATTTT	CASSPLAGGYTDTQYF
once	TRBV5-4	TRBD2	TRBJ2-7	TGTGCCAGCTCCATAGCGGGAGGGCCCTCCTACGAGCAGTACTTC	CASSIAGGPSYEQYF
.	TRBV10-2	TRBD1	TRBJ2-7	TGCGCCAGCGGGAAGGTGAGGGGACAGTCCTACGAGCAGTACTTC	CASGKVRGQSYEQYF
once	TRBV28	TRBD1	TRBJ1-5	TGTGCCAGCAGTATGACAGGGGACAATCAGCCCCAGCATTTT	CASSMTGDNQPQHF
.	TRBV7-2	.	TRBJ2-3	TGTGCCAGCAGCCCACAGCGGAGCACAGATACGCAGTATTTT	CASSPQRSTDTQYF
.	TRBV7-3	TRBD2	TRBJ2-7	TGTGCCAGCAGCTTATCTAGCGGGTCCCACGAGCAGTACTTC	CASSLSSGSHEQYF
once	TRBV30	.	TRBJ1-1	TGTGCCTGGAGTGTAGGGGGTCGTGGCACTGAAGCTTTCTTT	CAWSVGGRGTEAFF
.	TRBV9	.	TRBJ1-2	TGTGCCAGCAGCCCACAAGGAGGTAGCTATGGCTACACCTTC	CASSPQGGSYGYTF
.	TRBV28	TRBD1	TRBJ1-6	TGTGCCAGCAGCTCACCCGGGACAGGGATTTCACCCCTCCACTTT	CASSSPGTGISPLHF
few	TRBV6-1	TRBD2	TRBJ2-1	TGTGCCAGCAGTGCCCCACCGACTAGCGGGAGGGCCCATGAGCAGTTCTTC	CASSAPPTSGRAHEQFF
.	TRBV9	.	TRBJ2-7	TGTGCCAGCAGCGTAGGAAGAGCGGACCTCTCCTACGAGCAGTACTTC	CASSVGRADLSYEQYF
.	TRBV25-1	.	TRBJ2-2	TGTGCCAGCAGTGAATATGGCAGTTACACCGGGGAGCTGTTTTTT	CASSEYGSYTGELFF
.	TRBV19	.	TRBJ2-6	TGTGCCACTCATCAGGGATCTGGGGCCAACGTCCTGACTTTC	CATHQGSGANVLTF
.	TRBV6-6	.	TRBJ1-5	TGTGCCAGCACCCAGGGGAATCAGCCCCAGCATTTT	CASTQGNQPQHF
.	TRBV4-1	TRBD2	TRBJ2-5	TGCGCCAGCAGCCAACCTCCGGGACTAGCTAATACGGAGACCCAGTACTTC	CASSQPPGLANTETQYF
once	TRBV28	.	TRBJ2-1	TGTGCCAGCACCCACCCGGGGTCCCCATACAATGAGCAGTTCTTC	CASTHPGSPYNEQFF
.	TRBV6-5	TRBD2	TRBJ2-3	TGTGCCAGCAGCCCGCTAGCGGCCACAGATACGCAGTATTTT	CASSPLAATDTQYF
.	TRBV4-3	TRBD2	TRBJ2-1	TGCGCCAGCAGCCACCCTAGCGGGAGGGCCCAGGTAGCTGAGCAGTTCTTC	CASSHPSGRAQVAEQFF
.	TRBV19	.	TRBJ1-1	TGTGCCAGTAGTATAGAACCGGACACGAACACTGAAGCTTTCTTT	CASSIEPDTNTEAFF
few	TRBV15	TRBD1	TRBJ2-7	TGTGCCACCAGCAGACTAGGACAGGGCTACGAGCAGTACTTC	CATSRLGQGYEQYF
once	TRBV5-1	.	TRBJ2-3	TGCGCCAGCACTTTAACGGGGACTGGGGATACGCAGTATTTT	CASTLTGTGDTQYF
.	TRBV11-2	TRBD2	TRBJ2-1	TGTGCCAGCACCGCCGGGGGGGGAAGGTCCTACAATGAGCAGTTCTTC	CASTAGGGRSYNEQFF
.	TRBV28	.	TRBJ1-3	TGTGCCACCAGGGGCAGGTCCTACTCTGGAAACACCATATATTTT	CATRGRSYSGNTIYF
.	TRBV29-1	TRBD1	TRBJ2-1	TGCAGCGTAGGACAGGGGGGGAATGAGCAGTTCTTC	CSVGQGGNEQFF
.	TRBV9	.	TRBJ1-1	TGTGCCAGCAGCGTAGGTCAGGGCGACACTGAAGCTTTCTTT	CASSVGQGDTEAFF
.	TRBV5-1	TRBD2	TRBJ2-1	TGCGCCAGCAGCTCCTTACTAGCGGGAGGAAGTAATGAGCAGTTCTTC	CASSSLLAGGSNEQFF
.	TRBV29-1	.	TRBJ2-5	TGCAGCGGAGGAGTAGGGGGTCGAGAGACCCAGTACTTC	CSGGVGGRETQYF
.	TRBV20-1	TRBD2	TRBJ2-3	TGCAGTGCTAGTGCTAGACTAGCGGGAGCTCCAGATACGCAGTATTTT	CSASARLAGAPDTQYF
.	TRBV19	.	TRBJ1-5	TGTGCCAGTAGTATGGGCAGGGAAGGCAATCAGCCCCAGCATTTT	CASSMGREGNQPQHF